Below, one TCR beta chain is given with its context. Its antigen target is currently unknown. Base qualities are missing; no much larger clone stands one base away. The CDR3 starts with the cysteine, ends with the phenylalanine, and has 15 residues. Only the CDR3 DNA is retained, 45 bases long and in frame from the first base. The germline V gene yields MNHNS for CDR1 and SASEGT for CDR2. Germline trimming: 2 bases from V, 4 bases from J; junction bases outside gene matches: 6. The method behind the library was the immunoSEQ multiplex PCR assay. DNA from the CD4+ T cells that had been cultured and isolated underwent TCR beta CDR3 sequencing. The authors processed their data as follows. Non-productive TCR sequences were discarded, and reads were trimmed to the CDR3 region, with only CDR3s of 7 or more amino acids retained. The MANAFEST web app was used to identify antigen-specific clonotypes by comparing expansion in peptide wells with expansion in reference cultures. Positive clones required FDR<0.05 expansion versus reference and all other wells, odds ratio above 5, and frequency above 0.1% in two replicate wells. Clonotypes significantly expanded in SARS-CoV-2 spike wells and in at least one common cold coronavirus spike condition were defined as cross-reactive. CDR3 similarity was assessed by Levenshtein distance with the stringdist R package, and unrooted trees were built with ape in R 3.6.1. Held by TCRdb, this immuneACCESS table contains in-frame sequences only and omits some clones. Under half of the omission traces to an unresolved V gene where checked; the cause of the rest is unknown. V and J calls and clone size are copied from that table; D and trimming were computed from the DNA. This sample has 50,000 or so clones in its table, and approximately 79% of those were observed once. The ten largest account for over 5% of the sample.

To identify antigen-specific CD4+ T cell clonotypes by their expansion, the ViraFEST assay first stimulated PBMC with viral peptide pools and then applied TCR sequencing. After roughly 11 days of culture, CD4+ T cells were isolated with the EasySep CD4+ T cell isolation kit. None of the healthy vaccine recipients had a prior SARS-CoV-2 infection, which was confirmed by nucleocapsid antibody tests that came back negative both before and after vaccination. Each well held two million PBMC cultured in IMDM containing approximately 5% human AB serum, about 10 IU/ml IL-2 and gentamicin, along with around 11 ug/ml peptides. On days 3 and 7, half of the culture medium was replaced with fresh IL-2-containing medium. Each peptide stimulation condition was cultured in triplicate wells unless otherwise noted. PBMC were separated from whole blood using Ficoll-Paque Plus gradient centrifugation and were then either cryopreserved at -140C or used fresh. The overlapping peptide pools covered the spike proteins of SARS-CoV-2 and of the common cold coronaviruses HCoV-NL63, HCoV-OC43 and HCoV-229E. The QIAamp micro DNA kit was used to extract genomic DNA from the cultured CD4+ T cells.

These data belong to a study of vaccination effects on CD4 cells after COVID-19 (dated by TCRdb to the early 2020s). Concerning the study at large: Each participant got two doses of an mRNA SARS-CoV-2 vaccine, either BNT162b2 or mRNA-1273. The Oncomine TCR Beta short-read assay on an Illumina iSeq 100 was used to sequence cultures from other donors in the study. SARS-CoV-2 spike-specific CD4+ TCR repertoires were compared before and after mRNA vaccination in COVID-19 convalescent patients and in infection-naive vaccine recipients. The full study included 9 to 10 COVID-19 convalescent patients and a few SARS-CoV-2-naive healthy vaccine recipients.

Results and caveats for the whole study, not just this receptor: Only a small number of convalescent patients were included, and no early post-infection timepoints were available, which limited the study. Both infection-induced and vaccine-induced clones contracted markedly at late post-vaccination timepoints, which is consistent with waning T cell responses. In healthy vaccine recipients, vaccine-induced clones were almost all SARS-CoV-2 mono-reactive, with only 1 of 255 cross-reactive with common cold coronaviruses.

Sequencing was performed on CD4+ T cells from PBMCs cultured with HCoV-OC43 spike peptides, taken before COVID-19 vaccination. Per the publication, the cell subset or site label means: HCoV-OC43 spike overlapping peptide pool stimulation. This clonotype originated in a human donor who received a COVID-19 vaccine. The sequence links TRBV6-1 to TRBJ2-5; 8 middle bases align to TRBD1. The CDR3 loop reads CASSETQGAGETQYF. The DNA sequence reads TGTGCCAGCAGTGAAACCCAGGGGGCAGGAGAGACCCAGTACTTC.